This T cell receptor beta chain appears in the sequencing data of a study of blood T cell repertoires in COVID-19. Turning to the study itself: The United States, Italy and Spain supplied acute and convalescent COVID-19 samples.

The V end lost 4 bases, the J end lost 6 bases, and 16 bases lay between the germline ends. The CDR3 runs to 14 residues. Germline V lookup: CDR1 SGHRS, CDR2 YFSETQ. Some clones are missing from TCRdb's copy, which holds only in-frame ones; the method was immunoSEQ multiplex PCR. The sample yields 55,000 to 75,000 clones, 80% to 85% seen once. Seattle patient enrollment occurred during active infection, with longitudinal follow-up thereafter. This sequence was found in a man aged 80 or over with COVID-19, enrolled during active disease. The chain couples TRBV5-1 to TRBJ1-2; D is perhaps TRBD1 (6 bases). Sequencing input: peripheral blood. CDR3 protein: CASSPGQSNNGYTF. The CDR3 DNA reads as TGCGCCAGCAGCCCAGGACAGAGCAACAATGGCTACACCTTC.